The 31 T cell receptor beta chains given below trace back to one sample, sequenced in a study of T cells in Graves' hyperthyroidism and ophthalmopathy. TCR beta CDR3 regions were amplified from RNA. HTBI primers were the set used in a first-round RT-PCR of the TCR CDR3. TCRdb ran MiXCR on the multiplex PCR reads and lists one entry per CDR3 protein. The table records under 350,000 distinct CDR3 sequences, about 13% of them present only once. Sequencing was done on a sample of blood. These receptors were obtained from a woman aged 40-49 years with Graves' ophthalmopathy.

This clonotype was seen ten or more times. The rearrangement links TRBV20-1 to TRBJ2-7; perhaps TRBD1 as D (6 bases). Germline lookup yields CDR1 DFQATT and CDR2 SNEGSKA (reference sequence). CDR3 length equals 12 residues. V was clipped by 3 bases and J by 6 bases, with 12 bases between them. In DNA, the CDR3 is TGCAGTGCTAGGAGCCAGGGGAGCGAGCAGTACTTC. Amino acids: CSARSQGSEQYF.

This clonotype was seen a handful of times. The rearrangement uses TRBV7-9 and TRBJ1-4; D is possibly TRBD1 (6 bases). There are 15 residues in the CDR3. V lost 5 bases and J 10 bases, leaving 20 bases between the germline ends. Germline V CDR1 and CDR2: SEHNR, FQNEAQ (reference sequence). The CDR3 loop reads CASSPREPGEGKLFF. CDR3 DNA: TGTGCCAGCAGCCCCCGGGAGCCAGGGGAAGGAAAACTGTTTTTT.

This clonotype was observed many times. V gene TRBV12-3 or TRBV12-4 combines with J gene TRBJ2-7; 7 nucleotides agree with TRBD2. V dropped 7 bases and J dropped 0; count of bases not matched to a gene: 9. This CDR3 has 15 residues. In DNA form, the CDR3 reads TGTGCCAGCACTACGGTCGGGGGGAACTCCTACGAGCAGTACTTC. Translation gives CASTTVGGNSYEQYF.

The V call is TRBV24-1, the J call TRBJ2-2, with D unresolved. Germline values: CDR1 KGHDR, CDR2 SFDVKD. This CDR3 contains 14 residues. Trimming shortened V by 5 bases and J by 3 bases, and 9 bases separated the two germline ends. CDR3 in amino acids: CATSVGRYTGELFF. In DNA form, the CDR3 reads TGTGCCACCAGTGTAGGCAGGTACACCGGGGAGCTGTTTTTT.

This clonotype came up many times. This rearrangement joins TRBV6-5 to TRBJ2-7, with TRBD1 matching over 7 bases. The CDR3 is 15 amino acids. The ends lost 0 bases at V and 3 bases at J; junction bases unmatched: 5. Germline assignment: CDR1 MNHEY and CDR2 SVGAGI. The CDR3: CASSYSIPGGYEQYF. Written as DNA, the CDR3 is TGTGCCAGCAGTTACTCGATCCCAGGGGGCTACGAGCAGTACTTC.

This chain links TRBV9 with TRBJ2-6; 7 bases are shared with TRBD1. The CDR3 totals 18 residues. In germline, CDR1 is SGDLS, CDR2 YYNGEE. Unmatched junction bases numbered 13, after V lost 3 bases and J lost 4 bases. The CDR3 spells CASSATGRGRVGANVLTF. For the CDR3, the DNA is TGTGCCAGCAGCGCGACAGGGCGAGGACGGGTGGGGGCCAACGTCCTGACTTTC.

The V gene is TRBV9, the J gene TRBJ2-2; no firm D call. V dropped 0 bases and J dropped 7 bases, with 7 bases sitting between them. Germline CDR1 SGDLS, CDR2 YYNGEE. The length of the CDR3 is 13 residues. The CDR3 DNA reads TGTGCCAGCAGCGTAGTTAGTTACGGGGAGCTGTTTTTT. Translated: CASSVVSYGELFF.

This clonotype was recorded many times. This CDR3 is CSALQGDTF. As DNA, the CDR3 is TGCAGTGCTCTTCAGGGCGACACCTTC. This chain joins TRBV20-1 and TRBJ1-2; a possible D gene is TRBD1 (5 bases). The V and J ends lost 5 bases and 12 bases respectively, with 10 bases between them. The CDR3 runs to 9 residues. Germline CDR1 reads DFQATT; CDR2 reads SNEGSKA (reference sequence).

This clonotype came up many times. The chain has TRBV11-2 and TRBJ2-5, with D perhaps matching TRBD2 (6 bases). Deletions cut 0 bases from V and 1 base from J, with 9 bases between. Germline CDR1 reads SGHAT; CDR2 reads FQNNGV. The CDR3 length is 15 residues. The CDR3 here is CASSLEAGSQETQYF. DNA for the CDR3: TGTGCCAGCAGCTTAGAGGCCGGGAGCCAAGAGACCCAGTACTTC.

The genes are TRBV11-3 and TRBJ2-3; D unclear. Germline assignment: CDR1 SGHNT and CDR2 YENEEA. The CDR3 spans 13 residues. Trimming left V 4 bases short and J 4 bases short, with 9 bases between. The CDR3 region has the DNA TGTGCCAGCAGCTCTTACCTATCAGATACGCAGTATTTT. Its translation: CASSSYLSDTQYF.

The V gene is TRBV28, the J gene TRBJ2-7, with TRBD1 matching 7 bases. This CDR3 region has 19 residues. The trim removed 3 bases at V and 0 bases at J, leaving 17 bases unmatched. Germline V gene data show CDR1 as MDHEN and CDR2 as SYDVKM. Here the CDR3 DNA reads TGTGCCAGCAGTTTCTCTCGCGAAGGGACAGATCTTAGCTCCTACGAGCAGTACTTC. It encodes CASSFSREGTDLSSYEQYF.

CDR3 in amino acids: CASSFRLAGGQFF. The CDR3 nucleotides are TGTGCCAGCAGTTTTCGGCTAGCGGGGGGGCAGTTCTTC. The rearrangement links TRBV12-3 or TRBV12-4 to TRBJ2-1, with 11 bases identical to TRBD2. V lost 3 bases and J lost 12; bases outside the gene matches: 4. CDR3 length: 13 amino acids.

This clonotype was detected many times. The CDR3: CARNTDRGNAHNEQFF. CDR3 in DNA: TGTGCCAGGAATACCGACAGGGGGAATGCGCACAATGAGCAGTTCTTC. V is TRBV2 and J is TRBJ2-1; TRBD1 aligns across 9 bases. Per the germline V gene, CDR1 is SNHLY and CDR2 is FYNNEI. J was trimmed by 5 bases and V by 9 bases; bases with no gene match: 14. CDR3 length equals 16 residues.

The chain carries TRBV7-9 and TRBJ2-1; perhaps TRBD2 as D (6 bases). CDR3 length: 14 amino acids. Trimming removed 5 bases from V and 5 bases from J, with 13 bases in between. Germline CDR1 SEHNR, CDR2 FQNEAQ (reference sequence). In DNA form, the CDR3 reads TGTGCCAGCAGCCCTAGGACTATTCACAATGAGCAGTTCTTC. Translating gives CASSPRTIHNEQFF.

As for this clonotype: A clone one base away is much larger, so this may be a read error. This chain joins TRBV6-2 or TRBV6-3 and TRBJ2-7, with 7 bases identical to TRBD1. CDR1 and CDR2 (germline): MNHEY, SVGEGT. This CDR3 contains 13 residues. Trimming at V came to 11 bases and at J to 1 base, leaving 8 bases not matched to a gene. CDR3 DNA sequence: TGTGCCGACCTGAGGGGGCATTCCTACGAGCAGTACTTC. Protein: CADLRGHSYEQYF.

This clonotype was recorded at least ten times. V gene TRBV29-1 combines with J gene TRBJ1-1, with D uncertain. With 6 bases removed from V and 4 bases from J, the gap between germline ends came to 12 bases. This CDR3 contains 12 residues. Germline loops: CDR1 SQVTM, CDR2 ANQGSEA. CDR3 sequence: CSVRAGVTEAFF. The CDR3 DNA sequence: TGCAGCGTGAGAGCCGGGGTCACTGAAGCTTTCTTT.

This clonotype has at least ten counts. The rearrangement links TRBV2 to TRBJ1-5, with D unclear. Trimming shortened V by 2 bases and J by 3 bases, and 8 bases separated the two germline ends. The CDR3 loop spans 14 amino acids. Germline V gene data show CDR1 as SNHLY and CDR2 as FYNNEI. Here the CDR3 reads CASSEISSNQPQHF. As DNA, the CDR3 is TGTGCCAGCAGTGAAATAAGTTCCAATCAGCCCCAGCATTTT.

At least ten counts were recorded for this clonotype. The CDR3 bases are TGTGCCAGCAGTAAACAGGGCAACAGAAGGAAAGAGGAGCAGTTCTTC. Translated: CASSKQGNRRKEEQFF. The chain couples TRBV27 to TRBJ2-1; possibly TRBD1 for D (6 bases). V shed 5 bases and J shed 10 bases, with 24 bases lying between them. Germline V gives CDR1 MNHEY, CDR2 SMNVEV (reference sequence). This CDR3 region has 16 residues.

This clonotype appeared many times. V usage is TRBV10-2 and J usage is TRBJ2-7; D gene uncertain. The CDR3 runs 13 residues. Germline lookup yields CDR1 WSHSY and CDR2 SAAADI. V shed 5 bases and J shed 5 bases, with 13 bases lying between them. The DNA for the CDR3 is TGCGCCAGCAGTCTTATCTCCTGGAACGAGCAGTACTTC. It is translated as CASSLISWNEQYF.

This clonotype has a count of ten or more. The V call is TRBV6-1, the J call TRBJ2-1; TRBD1 agrees at 8 bases. The CDR3 is 15 residues long. The germline V gene has CDR1 MNHNS and CDR2 SASEGT. Trimming removed 6 bases from V and 6 bases from J; junction bases left unmatched: 10. The CDR3 reads CASSSGGRTSNEQFF. CDR3 sequence (DNA): TGTGCCAGCAGCTCAGGGGGCCGGACCTCCAATGAGCAGTTCTTC.

In this sample, this clonotype turned up once. This may be a read error, as it is one base from a much larger clone. This chain uses TRBV2 with TRBJ2-2; TRBD2 is a possible D gene (6 bases). Germline values: CDR1 SNHLY, CDR2 FYNNEI. CDR3 length: 14 residues. The CDR3 DNA sequence: TGTGCCTGCAGTTGGCTAGCGCGGACCGGGGAGCTGTTTTTT. This translates into CACSWLARTGELFF.

The chain employs TRBV18 and TRBJ1-5; tentatively, D is TRBD1 (6 bases). Germline assignment: CDR1 KGHSH and CDR2 LQKENI. The CDR3 runs 16 residues. Trimming stripped 5 bases from V and 0 bases from J, with 14 bases between. The chain's CDR3 is CASSTSTGSSNQPQHF. The CDR3 DNA reads TGTGCCAGCTCAACCTCGACAGGATCTAGCAATCAGCCCCAGCATTTT.

The chain employs TRBV19 and TRBJ2-6; maybe TRBD1 (5 bases). The germline V gene has CDR1 LNHDA and CDR2 SQIVND (reference sequence). V lost 5 bases and J 0 bases, leaving 14 bases between the germline ends. CDR3 length equals 17 residues. The CDR3 loop is CASSSLQVISGANVLTF. The CDR3 DNA reads as TGTGCCAGTAGTTCTCTACAGGTTATCTCTGGGGCCAACGTCCTGACTTTC.

The table lists this clonotype with many counts. V is TRBV11-1 and J is TRBJ1-1; D ambiguous. Germline loops: CDR1 SGHAT, CDR2 FQDESV (reference sequence). This CDR3 is 14 amino acids long. Trimming left V 1 base short and J 1 base short, with 7 bases between. CDR3 sequence reads: CASSLGSENTEAFF. The CDR3 DNA reads as TGTGCCAGCAGCTTAGGTTCGGAGAACACTGAAGCTTTCTTT.

This clonotype was counted ten times or more. The J gene is TRBJ2-1, the V gene TRBV19, with 10 bases aligning to TRBD1. J was trimmed by 6 bases and V by 5 bases; bases with no gene match: 7. This CDR3 spans 15 amino acids. Germline V gene data show CDR1 as LNHDA and CDR2 as SQIVND (reference sequence). CDR3 amino acids: CASSLGGTGANEQFF. CDR3 DNA sequence: TGTGCCAGTAGTCTCGGGGGGACAGGGGCCAATGAGCAGTTCTTC.

This clonotype showed up many times. The CDR3 coding sequence is TGTGCCAGCAGCCCCGGGACTAGTCGGACCTGGGAACAGACCCAGTACTTC. As protein: CASSPGTSRTWEQTQYF. The chain is built from TRBV6-1 and TRBJ2-5; TRBD2 matches at 8 bases. With V trimmed by 6 bases and J by 6 bases, 18 bases remained unmatched. The CDR3 extends over 17 amino acids. CDR1 and CDR2 from the germline V gene are MNHNS and SASEGT.

This clonotype has a count of ten or more. The chain links TRBV28 to TRBJ2-3; 9 positions agree with TRBD1. J lost 3 bases, V lost 5 bases, and 3 bases had no gene match. The CDR3 has 14 residues. CDR1 and CDR2 from the germline V gene are MDHEN and SYDVKM. The CDR3 sequence is CASSTGTGTDTQYF. The DNA of the CDR3 is TGTGCCAGCAGTACCGGGACAGGGACAGATACGCAGTATTTT.

In DNA form, the CDR3 reads TGTGCCAGCAGCCAAGGTCCGGGCCCTATGAACTACGAGCAGTTCTTC. This gives the protein CASSQGPGPMNYEQFF. The chain uses TRBV11-3 and TRBJ2-7; D gene ambiguous. With the DNA end fitting TRBJ2-1 better, the J assignment may be wrong. Germline CDR1 SGHNT, CDR2 YENEEA. This CDR3 contains 16 residues.

Sample share makes this clonotype medium-sized. The chain is built from TRBV2 and TRBJ1-2; 7 bases match TRBD1. Trimming removed 6 bases from V and 4 bases from J; junction bases left unmatched: 5. The CDR3 is 13 amino acids. CDR1 SNHLY and CDR2 FYNNEI come from the germline V gene. CDR3 in amino acids: CASRNRGSYGYTF. CDR3 in DNA: TGTGCCAGCAGGAACAGGGGCAGCTATGGCTACACCTTC.

The rearrangement joins TRBV12-3 or TRBV12-4 to TRBJ1-2; 11 nucleotides agree with TRBD1. Unmatched junction bases numbered 5, after V lost 6 bases and J lost 2 bases. CDR3 length equals 15 residues. CDR3 amino acids: CASSIGQGANYGYTF. CDR3 bases: TGTGCCAGCAGCATCGGACAGGGGGCAAACTATGGCTACACCTTC.

At least ten counts were recorded for this clonotype. The CDR3: CASSLYTTYEQYF. As DNA, the CDR3 is TGTGCCAGCAGCTTATATACAACCTACGAGCAGTACTTC. The genes are TRBV13 and TRBJ2-7; D remains ambiguous. Germline V gene sequence: CDR1 PRHDT, CDR2 FYEKMQ (reference sequence). Trimming pared 2 bases from V and 2 bases from J, leaving 7 bases between. The CDR3 is 13 residues long.